This T cell receptor (beta chain) derives from a study of T cell changes during pregnancy in multiple sclerosis. In this sample, this clone turned up once. Germline V gives CDR1 SGHNT, CDR2 YENEEA. V gave up 5 bases and J gave up 5 bases, with 6 bases separating them. The CDR3 runs to 11 residues. The assay was immunoSEQ multiplex PCR, and TCRdb's table has in-frame clones only and misses some. The repertoire holds 35,000 to 50,000 clones, with roughly nine tenths as singletons. This receptor was identified in a female donor with multiple sclerosis, enrolled in a pregnancy study. The rearrangement joins TRBV11-3 to TRBJ2-5, with unresolved D. The material sequenced was CD4+ T cells from peripheral blood mononuclear cells, taken after pregnancy. CDR3 amino acids: CASSTRETQYF. CDR3 in DNA: TGTGCCAGCAGCACGCGGGAGACCCAGTACTTC.